This T cell receptor beta chain was captured by sequencing in a study of beta chain bispecific antibodies for T cell cancers (dated by TCRdb to the early 2020s). The study in broad terms: T cells from healthy donors were cocultured with T cell leukemia lines in the presence of bispecific antibodies, after which the depletion of each TRBV family was measured by TRBV sequencing of the surviving cells. Beyond this particular receptor, the publication reports: Each sequenced sample mixed leukemia cell line cells with normal T cells, and most targeted TRBV signal came from the leukemia cells rather than normal T cells.

Unique molecular identifier barcodes were incorporated into the libraries and were used for clonotype quantification. Qiagen AllPrep DNA/RNA Micro kits were used to isolate total RNA, and an Agilent TapeStation was used to check RNA quality. TCR beta libraries were built by 5' RACE: cDNA synthesis followed by two PCR steps using TCR beta constant-region gene-specific primers. Sequencing of the TCR beta libraries was performed on an Illumina MiSeq platform. Turning to the authors' computational methods: MIGEC, MiXCR and VDJtools were used for read processing. The frequency of each clonotype was calculated as the fraction of all unique molecular identifiers in the sample that belonged to that clonotype. The public reads were reanalyzed by TCRdb: fastp trimming at Q25, MiXCR alignment, in-frame beta chains only. Entries are consolidated by CDR3 protein sequence, retaining the most common genes and DNA. TCRdb, rather than the study authors, made the V and J calls. In all, the sample holds 15,000 to 20,000 distinct CDR3 sequences, and approximately 2.2% of those were seen once. The ten largest clonotypes hold 6.5% to 8.5% of the sample.

This clonotype was counted a few times. No cognate antigen has been identified for it. Per-nucleotide qualities are absent, and no much larger clonotype sits a single base away. T cells were expanded from blood mononuclear cells with anti-CD3 antibody OKT3 or CD3/CD28 Dynabeads for approximately three days. The culture conditions for expanded T cells were RPMI 1640 plus 10% fetal bovine serum, recombinant human IL-2 (approximately 100 IU/ml) and IL-7 (about 5 ng/ml). Cocultures combined some 50,000 normal T cells with some 50,000 target cells and bispecific antibody in around 99 ul, incubated 15 to 20 hours at 37°C. Each bispecific antibody was composed of two single-chain variable fragments, which were expressed in a single-chain diabody format with a His tag. Effector T cells were obtained from healthy human donors, and peripheral blood mononuclear cells were isolated from leukapheresis samples by Ficoll density gradient centrifugation.

Input material: healthy donor T cells cultured with leukemia cells. This clonotype was obtained from a human donor in good health. Some clones in this sample may be carry-over from other donors' samples.

At the DNA level, the sequence is TGTGCCAGCAGTTCTCGGGCTAGCGGTACCTACGAGCAGTACTTC. This gives the protein CASSSRASGTYEQYF. The chain is encoded by TRBV27 joined to TRBJ2-7; the junction holds 7 bases that match TRBD2. The V end gives up 4 bases and the J end 2 bases, leaving 8 bases in the junction not matched to a gene. CDR1 and CDR2 (MNHEY, SMNVEV) derive from the germline V gene (reference sequence). From the cysteine through the phenylalanine, the CDR3 covers 15 amino acids. The read is trimmed to its CDR3 DNA, 45 bases read in frame from base 1.